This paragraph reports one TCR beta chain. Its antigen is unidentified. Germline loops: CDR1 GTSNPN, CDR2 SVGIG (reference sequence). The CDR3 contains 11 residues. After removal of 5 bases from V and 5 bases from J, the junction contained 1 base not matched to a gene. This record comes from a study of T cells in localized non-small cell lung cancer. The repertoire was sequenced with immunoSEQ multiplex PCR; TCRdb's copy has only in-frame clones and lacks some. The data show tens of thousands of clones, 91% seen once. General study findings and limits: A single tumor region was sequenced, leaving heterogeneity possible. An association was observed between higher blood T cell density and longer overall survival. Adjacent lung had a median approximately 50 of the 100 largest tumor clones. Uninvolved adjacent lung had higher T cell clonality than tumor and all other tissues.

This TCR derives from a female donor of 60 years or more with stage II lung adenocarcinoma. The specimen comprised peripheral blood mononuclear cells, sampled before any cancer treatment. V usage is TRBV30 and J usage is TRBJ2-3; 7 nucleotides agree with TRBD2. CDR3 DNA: TGTGCCTGGGGGAGGGGAGATACGCAGTATTTT. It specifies CAWGRGDTQYF.